A single sample is the source of the 2 T cell receptor beta chains below, sequenced in a study of cytomegalovirus exposure and HLA in healthy donors. Use of 60 Vbeta and 13 Jbeta primers characterized the PCR. Libraries were prepared by immunoSEQ multiplex PCR; TCRdb keeps only in-frame clonotypes and omits some of them. The table has some 200,000 clones, 79% seen once. What was sequenced was PBMCs. The receptors stem from a girl between 5 and 17 years old in good health and CMV-seropositive.

The CDR3 protein is CASSLGGQGNEKLFF. CDR3 nucleotide sequence: TGTGCCAGCAGTTTAGGAGGACAGGGTAATGAAAAACTGTTTTTT. This chain links TRBV28 with TRBJ1-4; 8 positions agree with TRBD1. V lost 2 bases, J lost 4 bases, and 3 bases stayed unmatched. This CDR3 spans 15 amino acids. Germline V CDR1 and CDR2: MDHEN, SYDVKM.

This clone has more than one count but fewer than ten. The chain joins TRBV2 to TRBJ1-2; D unclear. The CDR3 has 13 amino acids. The V end lost 4 bases, the J end lost 4 bases, and 10 bases lay between the germline ends. The germline V gene encodes CDR1 SNHLY and CDR2 FYNNEI. The CDR3 is CASSAGGSYGYTF. The CDR3 DNA sequence: TGTGCCAGCAGTGCGGGTGGATCCTATGGCTACACCTTC. Using reference TRBV2 and TRBJ1-2 for the parts outside the CDR3, the full variable domain is EPEVTQTPSHQVTQMGQEVILRCVPISNHLYFYWYRQILGQKVEFLVSFYNNEISEKSEIFDDQFSVERPDGSNFTLKIRSTKLEDSAMYFCASSAGGSYGYTFGSGTRLTVV.